These 15 T cell receptor beta chains were sequenced from one sample in a study of T cells in Graves' hyperthyroidism and ophthalmopathy. Using RNA transcripts as the source, TCR beta CDR3 regions were amplified. A set of HTBI primers served as the primers for a first-round RT-PCR of the TCR CDR3. TCRdb used MiXCR to reprocess the multiplex PCR reads, holding one entry per CDR3 protein. Among hundreds of thousands of distinct CDR3 sequences, roughly 14% were seen once, and the ten largest hold around 4%. The specimen was blood. The receptors derive from a woman in her thirties or forties with Graves' ophthalmopathy.

This clonotype was picked up many times. The CDR3 loop reads CASSSAGLQGSGQYF. The CDR3 coding sequence is TGTGCCAGCAGTTCAGCGGGACTGCAAGGGAGCGGGCAGTACTTC. The chain employs TRBV12-3 or TRBV12-4 and TRBJ2-7, with 7 bases lining up with TRBD2. V trimming: 4 bases; J trimming: 9 bases; junction bases outside the gene matches: 15. This CDR3 is 15 amino acids long.

This clonotype was detected many times. This sequence joins TRBV6-1 and TRBJ2-7, with D maybe TRBD2 (6 bases). The CDR3 is 15 amino acids. Germline V gene data show CDR1 as MNHNS and CDR2 as SASEGT. Between the trimmed V and J ends, which lost 5 bases and 0 bases, there was a span of 14 bases. CDR3 in DNA: TGTGCCAGCAGTCCCGGGGGAGCGGACTCCTACGAGCAGTACTTC. It specifies CASSPGGADSYEQYF.

The chain has TRBV12-3 or TRBV12-4 and TRBJ2-7, with TRBD1 matching 7 bases. V shed 5 bases and J 4 bases; nucleotides not matched to a gene: 8. The length of the CDR3 is 14 residues. The CDR3 is CASSPGKGAYEQYF. The CDR3 DNA reads as TGTGCCAGCAGTCCCGGGAAGGGGGCTTACGAGCAGTACTTC.

This chain connects TRBV15 to TRBJ1-2; tentatively, D is TRBD1 (6 bases). This CDR3 comprises 14 residues. In germline, CDR1 is LNHNV, CDR2 YYDKDF (reference sequence). V gave up 5 bases and J gave up 1 base, with 11 bases separating them. The CDR3, as DNA: TGTGCCACCAGCTCGGGGGCCATTAACTATGGCTACACCTTC. Amino acids: CATSSGAINYGYTF.

Regarding this clonotype: One base away lies a much larger clone, so this may be a sequencing read error. The V and J genes are TRBV27 and TRBJ1-5; D perhaps matches TRBD1 (6 bases). The germline V gene has CDR1 MNHEY and CDR2 SMNVEV (reference sequence). The CDR3 totals 14 residues. The CDR3 nucleotides are TGTGCCAGCAGTTTAACAGGGAAGATTCAGCCCCAGAATTTT. It yields the protein CASSLTGKIQPQNF.

This sequence joins TRBV12-5 and TRBJ1-1; D remains unclear. The V gene's germline CDR1 is LGHNT and CDR2 FRNRAP. Between the trimmed V and J ends, which lost 6 bases and 8 bases, there was a span of 10 bases. The CDR3 length is 11 residues. In DNA, the CDR3 is TGTGCTAGTGGCACCGCTGACGAAGCTTTCTTT. It yields the protein CASGTADEAFF.

This clonotype turned up a few times. This chain links TRBV7-9 with TRBJ1-1, with D perhaps matching TRBD1 (6 bases). With 5 bases removed from V and 0 bases from J, the gap between germline ends came to 13 bases. CDR3 length equals 15 residues. Germline V gene sequence: CDR1 SEHNR, CDR2 FQNEAQ (reference sequence). The chain's CDR3 is CASSLEDSLNTEAFF. The CDR3 nucleotides are TGTGCCAGCAGCCTAGAGGACAGTTTGAACACTGAAGCTTTCTTT.

In this sample, this clonotype turned up many times. The chain has TRBV6-1 and TRBJ2-7; D is perhaps TRBD2 (6 bases). This CDR3 is built from 13 residues. Between the trimmed V and J ends, which lost 8 bases and 3 bases, there was a span of 14 bases. Per germline, CDR1 MNHNS and CDR2 SASEGT. Here the CDR3 DNA reads TGTGCCAGCCAGCGTGGGGAGGACTACGAGCAGTACTTC. This encodes CASQRGEDYEQYF.

This clonotype was observed many times. The chain uses TRBV5-1 and TRBJ2-3, with a tentative D call TRBD2 (6 bases). Germline CDR1 SGHRS, CDR2 YFSETQ. V lost 4 bases to trimming and J lost 0 bases, with 12 bases between them. The CDR3 extends over 15 amino acids. CDR3: CASSPGVISTDTQYF. The CDR3 coding sequence is TGCGCCAGCAGCCCGGGGGTGATTAGCACAGATACGCAGTATTTT.

The chain recombines TRBV27 with TRBJ2-7; the match to TRBD1 covers 7 bases. The CDR3 loop spans 14 amino acids. CDR1 is MNHEY and CDR2 is SMNVEV in the germline V gene (reference sequence). Losses at the gene ends were 5 bases for V and 3 bases for J; bases not matched to a gene: 7. The CDR3 sequence is CASSATGNIYEQYF. The CDR3 bases are TGTGCCAGCAGTGCGACAGGGAACATCTACGAGCAGTACTTC.

There are a few counts of this clonotype. This rearrangement joins TRBV3-1 to TRBJ2-7, with TRBD2 as a possible D gene (6 bases). V was trimmed by 3 bases and J by 3 bases, leaving 15 bases between them. CDR1 is LGHDT, CDR2 YNNKEL, per germline (reference sequence). This CDR3 comprises 15 residues. The CDR3 loop is CASSQPSGLSYEQYF. In DNA, the CDR3 is TGTGCCAGCAGCCAGCCTTCGGGACTCAGCTACGAGCAGTACTTC.

This clonotype occurred many times. The chain is built from TRBV6-1 and TRBJ1-1, with unresolved D. Germline CDR1 and CDR2: MNHNS and SASEGT. There are 15 residues in the CDR3. V was cut by 6 bases and J by 4 bases, with 18 bases left in between. CDR3: CASRPTVGMSTEAFF. The CDR3, as DNA: TGTGCCAGCAGGCCAACAGTGGGGATGAGCACTGAAGCTTTCTTT.

Many counts were recorded for this clonotype. The chain recombines TRBV5-1 with TRBJ1-2; D perhaps matches TRBD1 (5 bases). This CDR3 has 13 amino acids. Germline V gene sequence: CDR1 SGHRS, CDR2 YFSETQ. V dropped 3 bases and J dropped 2 bases, with 8 bases sitting between them. The CDR3 DNA reads as TGCGCCAGCAGCTCTGGGGGGAACTATGGCTACACCTTC. As protein: CASSSGGNYGYTF.

V is TRBV6-2 or TRBV6-3 and J is TRBJ1-1, with D tentatively TRBD1 (5 bases). CDR1 MNHEY and CDR2 SVGEGT come from the germline V gene. Trimming left V 6 bases short and J 6 bases short, with 20 bases between. This CDR3 spans 15 amino acids. CDR3 sequence reads: CASSQALRRAPEAFF. CDR3 in DNA: TGTGCCAGCAGCCAAGCGTTACGCAGGGCCCCTGAAGCTTTCTTT.

This chain links TRBV12-5 with TRBJ2-5; TRBD1 matches 7 bases. The germline V gene encodes CDR1 LGHNT and CDR2 FRNRAP. The J segment lost 4 bases and the V segment lost 0 bases, leaving 8 bases of the junction unmatched. This CDR3 comprises 16 residues. The CDR3 region has the DNA TGTGCTAGTGGTTTGGTACTTAAGGGGGCCGTAGAGACCCAGTACTTC. Amino acid sequence: CASGLVLKGAVETQYF. The entire variable domain, with the rest obtained from reference TRBV12-5 and TRBJ2-5, is as follows: DARVTQTPRHKVTEMGQEVTMRCQPILGHNTVFWYRQTMMQGLELLAYFRNRAPLDDSGMPKDRFSAEMPDATLATLKIQPSEPRDSAVYFCASGLVLKGAVETQYFGPGTRLLVL.